These 5 T cell receptor beta chains came from one sample sequenced in a study of ipilimumab plus nivolumab after autologous stem cell transplantation. Clones were sequenced by immunoSEQ multiplex PCR, and TCRdb holds only the in-frame ones, with some missing. Found here are 15,000 to 20,000 clones, approximately 71% of them singletons; the top ten hold around 20%. The sample in question was PBMCs, obtained in a trial of ipilimumab plus nivolumab as post-transplant consolidation. The receptors derive from a male donor with diffuse large B-cell lymphoma.

The chain recombines TRBV20-1 with TRBJ2-1, with D possibly matching TRBD2 (5 bases). Trimming removed 7 bases from V and 4 bases from J, with 8 bases in between. The CDR3 totals 11 residues. CDR1 and CDR2 from the germline V gene are DFQATT and SNEGSKA (reference sequence). The CDR3 reads CSVGGYNEQFF. The DNA for the CDR3 is TGCAGTGTAGGCGGGTACAATGAGCAGTTCTTC.

This clone was found once. This likely stems from a read error, as it lies one base from a far larger clone. This rearrangement joins TRBV1 to TRBJ2-1. TRBV1 is described as a pseudogene. CDR3 length: 14 amino acids. The CDR3: CTSSQEPNYNEQFF. The CDR3 DNA reads TGCACCAGCAGCCAAGAGCCGAATTACAATGAGCAGTTCTTC.

The chain recombines TRBV2 with TRBJ1-1; 7 nucleotides line up with TRBD1. The CDR3 has 13 amino acids. The ends lost 9 bases at V and 0 bases at J; junction bases unmatched: 4. Germline CDR1 reads SNHLY; CDR2 reads FYNNEI. CDR3 DNA sequence: TGTGCCAGTTCGACAGGGATGAACACTGAAGCTTTCTTT. It translates to CASSTGMNTEAFF.

The chain joins TRBV19 to TRBJ2-3; D unclear. The germline CDR1 and CDR2 sequences are LNHDA and SQIVND (reference sequence). The CDR3 is 13 residues long. Trimming took off 5 bases at V and 4 bases at J, with 10 bases between the two ends. The CDR3 loop is CASSPFVADTQYF. Here the CDR3 DNA reads TGTGCCAGTAGTCCCTTTGTGGCAGATACGCAGTATTTT.

For this clone: Here the CDR3 omits its conserved ending phenylalanine or tryptophan, so a read error is the likely source. The DNA is left out, because the CDR3 cannot be placed on it with certainty; the CDR3 is given as TCRdb lists it. The CDR3 sequence is CSVLGAVM. The chain combines TRBV29-1 with TRBJ1-2; TRBD1, the table's D call, was not compared with the DNA. Germline CDR1 reads SQVTM; CDR2 reads ANQGSEA. The length of the CDR3 is 8 amino acids, counting both ends.